The 17 T cell receptor beta chains below all came from one sample that was sequenced in a study of T cell changes during pregnancy in multiple sclerosis. Sequencing used immunoSEQ multiplex PCR; TCRdb keeps in-frame clones, though not all of them. Among some 90,000 clones, approximately 92% were seen once, and the ten largest hold 1.5% to 1.7%. Source: peripheral blood, taken in the first trimester of pregnancy. These receptors were collected from a female donor with multiple sclerosis, enrolled in a pregnancy study.

The V and J genes are TRBV7-8 and TRBJ2-5; TRBD2 agrees at 15 bases. V dropped 1 base and J dropped 3; count of bases not matched to a gene: 9. Germline CDR1 and CDR2: SGHVS and FQNEAQ. This CDR3 has 19 amino acids. As DNA, the CDR3 is TGTGCCAGCAGCTTAGTTGGGACTAGCGGGAGGAGGAGGAAAGAGACCCAGTACTTC. Translating gives CASSLVGTSGRRRKETQYF.

This sequence joins TRBV7-9 and TRBJ1-3, with 10 bases matching TRBD1. V trimming: 1 base; J trimming: 3 bases; junction bases outside the gene matches: 3. From germline, CDR1 is SEHNR and CDR2 FQNEAQ (reference sequence). The CDR3 has 16 amino acids. CDR3 residues: CASSLGTGGLGNTIYF. The DNA for the CDR3 is TGTGCCAGCAGCTTAGGGACAGGGGGACTTGGAAACACCATATATTTT.

The chain combines TRBV7-9 with TRBJ2-7; 11 positions match TRBD2. The CDR3 is made up of 15 amino acids. Germline values: CDR1 SEHNR, CDR2 FQNEAQ (reference sequence). Losses at the gene ends were 5 bases for V and 5 bases for J; bases not matched to a gene: 8. The CDR3 region is CASSHGSSGRNEQYF. In DNA form, the CDR3 reads TGTGCCAGCAGCCACGGGTCTAGCGGGAGGAACGAGCAGTACTTC.

This rearrangement joins TRBV25-1 to TRBJ2-7; 11 bases are shared with TRBD2. The V segment lost 7 bases and the J segment 3 bases; nucleotides outside the gene matches: 2. The V gene's germline CDR1 is MGHDK and CDR2 SYGVNS. This CDR3 comprises 13 residues. DNA for the CDR3: TGTGCCAGCAATGGACTAGCGGGCTACGAGCAGTACTTC. This sequence encodes CASNGLAGYEQYF.

V is TRBV7-9 and J is TRBJ2-2; 9 bases agree with TRBD1. In germline, CDR1 is SEHNR, CDR2 FQNEAQ (reference sequence). V lost 2 bases to trimming and J lost 3 bases; unmatched junction nucleotides: 7. CDR3 size: 17 residues. The CDR3 bases are TGTGCCAGCAGCTTATCTAGGGGGACAGGGTACACCGGGGAGCTGTTTTTT. Its translation is CASSLSRGTGYTGELFF.

The chain links TRBV28 to TRBJ2-5; 9 bases align to TRBD2. The CDR3 is 14 residues long. CDR1 and CDR2 (germline): MDHEN, SYDVKM. Unmatched junction bases numbered 6, after V lost 5 bases and J lost 5 bases. This CDR3 reads CASSAGGSHETQYF. CDR3 nucleotides: TGTGCCAGCAGTGCGGGGGGGAGCCATGAGACCCAGTACTTC.

The chain has TRBV4-1 and TRBJ2-1; 12 nucleotides align to TRBD2. The junction had 12 bases not matched to a gene; V was cut back by 3 bases and J by 9 bases. The CDR3 contains 17 residues. In germline, CDR1 is MGHRA, CDR2 YSYEKL. CDR3 loop: CASSQRSTETSGSEQFF. DNA of the CDR3: TGCGCCAGCAGCCAGAGGTCGACCGAGACTAGCGGGAGTGAGCAGTTCTTC.

CDR3 protein: CASSLGIAGGGSYEQYF. The CDR3 DNA is TGTGCCAGCAGCTTGGGTATAGCGGGAGGGGGTTCCTACGAGCAGTACTTC. The J gene is TRBJ2-7, the V gene TRBV7-6; 11 bases fit TRBD2. The germline V gene encodes CDR1 SGHVS and CDR2 FNYEAQ. This CDR3 is built from 17 residues. Trimming removed 3 bases from V and 1 base from J; junction bases left unmatched: 8.

The chain links TRBV9 to TRBJ2-1; D call uncertain. CDR3 length equals 12 residues. Trimming shortened V by 0 bases and J by 6 bases, and 4 bases separated the two germline ends. CDR1 and CDR2 from the germline V gene are SGDLS and YYNGEE. The CDR3 DNA is TGTGCCAGCAGCGTAGGGGCCAATGAGCAGTTCTTC. It translates to CASSVGANEQFF.

The chain links TRBV6-5 to TRBJ1-1; D is undetermined. Germline CDR1 MNHEY, CDR2 SVGAGI. The V end was cut by 5 bases, the J end by 1 base, with 14 bases between. The CDR3 length is 15 residues. CDR3 coding DNA: TGTGCCAGCAGTCCCAGCGGTGGTCGGAACACTGAAGCTTTCTTT. This codes for CASSPSGGRNTEAFF.

The V gene is TRBV27, the J gene TRBJ2-1, with 11 positions matching TRBD2. The CDR3 runs 20 residues. The V gene's germline CDR1 is MNHEY and CDR2 SMNVEV (reference sequence). The V segment lost 4 bases and the J segment 0 bases; nucleotides outside the gene matches: 14. The chain's CDR3 is CASSYTRASGRTSSYNEQFF. The CDR3 coding sequence is TGTGCCAGCAGTTATACCAGGGCTAGCGGGAGGACTAGCTCCTACAATGAGCAGTTCTTC.

The table lists this clone with a count of one. The V and J genes are TRBV18 and TRBJ2-2, with D possibly being TRBD2 (6 bases). The CDR3 length is 13 residues. Trimming took 6 bases from V and 10 from J, leaving 15 bases between them. CDR1 KGHSH and CDR2 LQKENI come from the germline V gene. This chain's CDR3 is CASSRLEAEELFF. In DNA, the CDR3 is TGTGCCAGCTCGCGACTAGAGGCGGAGGAGCTGTTTTTT.

This sequence joins TRBV25-1 and TRBJ2-7, with D perhaps matching TRBD2 (5 bases). Trimming cost V 2 bases and J 2 bases, with 16 bases left between them. Per germline, CDR1 MGHDK and CDR2 SYGVNS. The CDR3 loop spans 16 amino acids. This CDR3 reads CASSEPLEARPYEQYF. The CDR3 nucleotides read TGTGCCAGCAGTGAACCATTGGAGGCCAGACCCTACGAGCAGTACTTC.

The chain couples TRBV19 to TRBJ2-7; weak D call: TRBD1 (6 bases). The CDR3 contains 17 residues. Germline CDR1 is LNHDA and CDR2 is SQIVND (reference sequence). V gave up 4 bases and J gave up 4 bases, with 23 bases separating them. For the CDR3, the DNA is TGTGCCAGTAGTACGTCGAGAACAGGGAAAAGGGGATACGAGCAGTACTTC. This sequence encodes CASSTSRTGKRGYEQYF.

This chain joins TRBV7-9 and TRBJ1-2; 7 bases are shared with TRBD1. Germline V gives CDR1 SEHNR, CDR2 FQNEAQ (reference sequence). The CDR3 is made up of 13 amino acids. V was pared by 7 bases and J by 4 bases, with 6 bases of the junction left unmatched. The CDR3 loop is CASTKDRTYGYTF. The CDR3, as DNA: TGTGCCAGCACCAAGGACAGGACCTATGGCTACACCTTC.

This chain connects TRBV5-1 to TRBJ2-7; 8 positions match TRBD2. The CDR3 extends over 13 amino acids. Unmatched junction bases numbered 9, after V lost 6 bases and J lost 7 bases. The germline gives CDR1 SGHRS, CDR2 YFSETQ. CDR3 in amino acids: CASTALAGGEQYF. The CDR3 DNA reads as TGCGCCAGCACGGCTCTAGCGGGCGGGGAGCAGTACTTC.

V gene TRBV5-4 combines with J gene TRBJ1-3, with D unresolved. The CDR3 consists of 15 residues. V was trimmed by 1 base and J by 1 base, leaving 9 bases between them. Germline V lookup: CDR1 SGHNT, CDR2 YYREEE (reference sequence). DNA for the CDR3: TGTGCCAGCAGCTTGATGGGCTATTCTGGAAACACCATATATTTT. This gives the protein CASSLMGYSGNTIYF. The variable domain in full, with the rest retrieved from reference TRBV5-4 and TRBJ1-3, is ETGVTQSPTHLIKTRGQQVTLRCSSQSGHNTVSWYQQALGQGPQFIFQYYREEENGRGNFPPRFSGLQFPNYSSELNVNALELDDSALYLCASSLMGYSGNTIYFGEGSWLTVV.